This TCR beta chain was captured by sequencing in a study of blood T cell repertoires in COVID-19. V was trimmed by 7 bases and J by 3 bases, leaving 13 bases between them. The CDR3 has 14 amino acids. Germline CDR1 is LGHDT and CDR2 is YNNKEL (reference sequence). TCRdb's copy holds only in-frame clones and misses some; the assay was immunoSEQ multiplex PCR. The table shows fewer than 40,000 clones, with nearly 90% occurring only once. This chain links TRBV3-1 (or the pseudogene TRBV3-2) with TRBJ1-3; D may be TRBD1 (5 bases). The source is a man between 65 and 85 years old with active COVID-19. Sequenced material: peripheral blood. Written as DNA, the CDR3 is TGTGCCAGCACCCCTTCGACAGTTGGAAACACCATATATTTT. It yields the protein CASTPSTVGNTIYF.